This T cell receptor (beta chain) was captured in a study of T-cell reconstitution after alpha-beta-depleted transplantation in children. This sample's TCRbeta library carried unique molecular identifier barcodes. TCRdb used MiXCR to reprocess the PCR reads, holding one entry per CDR3 protein. The sample consists of approximately 1,000,000 distinct CDR3 sequences, roughly 29% of them appearing once. Per germline, CDR1 SQVTM and CDR2 ANQGSEA. This CDR3 is 14 amino acids long. V lost 4 bases, J lost 2 bases, and 12 bases lay in between. The TCR was taken from a boy in the first two years of life who had a stem cell transplant for SCID, so the T cells may come from the graft donor. This rearrangement joins TRBV29-1 to TRBJ2-1, with TRBD2 as a possible D gene (5 bases). This specimen consisted of PBMCs, mostly from graft donor cells, obtained 360 days after TCRalphabeta/CD19-depleted stem cell transplant. The CDR3 region has the DNA TGCAGCGTTGCTGGCACTAGGCCCTACAATGAGCAGTTCTTC. Protein product: CSVAGTRPYNEQFF.